A single sample gave rise to the 19 T cell receptor beta chains below, sequenced in a study of blood T cell repertoires in COVID-19. The repertoire was sequenced with immunoSEQ multiplex PCR; TCRdb's copy has only in-frame clones and lacks some. The sample shows under 450,000 clones, roughly 86% of them seen only once. Material: PBMCs or T cells enriched from blood (not recorded which). Source of these receptors: a man aged 25-40 years who had recovered from COVID-19.

The V and J genes are TRBV3-1 (or the pseudogene TRBV3-2) and TRBJ1-2; D is undetermined. V dropped 0 bases and J dropped 8 bases, with 10 bases sitting between them. Per germline, CDR1 LGHDT and CDR2 YNNKEL (reference sequence). CDR3 length: 13 residues. This CDR3 is CASSQDRPRGYTF. CDR3 coding DNA: TGTGCCAGCAGCCAAGATCGGCCGCGGGGCTACACCTTC.

The chain is built from TRBV18 and TRBJ1-2; TRBD1 matches 7 bases. Per the germline V gene, CDR1 is KGHSH and CDR2 is LQKENI. CDR3 length: 15 amino acids. Germline trimming cut 2 bases from V and 10 bases from J; bases unmatched to any gene: 13. In DNA, the CDR3 is TGTGCCAGCTCACCAGGGGAAGGGACAGTCGGAGACTACACCTTC. Protein product: CASSPGEGTVGDYTF.

J is TRBJ2-3 and V is TRBV9; TRBD1 is a possible D gene (5 bases). V lost 0 bases and J lost 4, with 12 bases in between. The CDR3 totals 15 residues. Germline V gene lookup returns CDR1 SGDLS and CDR2 YYNGEE. CDR3 sequence: CASSVEGKNADTQYF. CDR3 DNA: TGTGCCAGCAGCGTAGAGGGGAAGAATGCAGATACGCAGTATTTT.

The rearrangement links TRBV29-1 to TRBJ1-3, with D uncertain. Looked up from germline, CDR1 is SQVTM and CDR2 is ANQGSEA. The CDR3 is made up of 13 amino acids. Trimming removed 3 bases from V and 0 bases from J, with 6 bases in between. CDR3 residues: CSVDVGSGNTIYF. The DNA of the CDR3 is TGCAGCGTTGACGTCGGCTCTGGAAACACCATATATTTT.

The gene calls are TRBV2 and TRBJ2-7, with 9 bases identical to TRBD1. This CDR3 is built from 13 residues. The V gene's germline CDR1 is SNHLY and CDR2 FYNNEI. The junction had 4 bases not matched to a gene; V was cut back by 7 bases and J by 3 bases. The CDR3 bases are TGTGCCAGCAAAGACAGGGGGAACTACGAGCAGTACTTC. Translating gives CASKDRGNYEQYF.

V is TRBV13 and J is TRBJ1-1; TRBD1 matches 8 bases. The V gene's germline CDR1 is PRHDT and CDR2 FYEKMQ (reference sequence). The CDR3 loop spans 14 amino acids. With V trimmed by 4 bases and J by 3 bases, 4 bases remained unmatched. This CDR3 reads CASSSTGAYTEAFF. In DNA form, the CDR3 reads TGTGCCAGCAGCTCGACAGGGGCTTACACTGAAGCTTTCTTT.

This rearrangement joins TRBV4-2 to TRBJ1-2, with 10 bases matching TRBD1. Trimming took 5 bases from V and 3 from J; bases not matched to a gene: 3. CDR1 and CDR2 (germline): LGHNA, YNFKEQ. The CDR3 has 14 residues. This CDR3 is CASSSGTGDYGYTF. The CDR3 nucleotides are TGTGCCAGCAGCTCAGGGACAGGGGACTATGGCTACACCTTC.

The rearrangement joins TRBV19 to TRBJ2-1; the match to TRBD2 covers 10 bases. The germline V gene encodes CDR1 LNHDA and CDR2 SQIVND (reference sequence). V was clipped by 4 bases and J by 9 bases; unmatched bases: 9. The CDR3 has 15 amino acids. The CDR3 is CASSKGSGGPGEQFF. The CDR3, as DNA: TGTGCCAGTAGTAAGGGTAGCGGGGGGCCAGGTGAGCAGTTCTTC.

The chain uses TRBV2 and TRBJ2-7, with unresolved D. V lost 7 bases, J lost 7 bases, and 20 bases lay in between. The CDR3 totals 14 residues. Germline V gives CDR1 SNHLY, CDR2 FYNNEI. The CDR3 DNA reads TGTGCCAGCACGGCGGAGACCACGAGCAAGGAGCAGTACTTC. Translation: CASTAETTSKEQYF.

The rearrangement uses TRBV7-2 and TRBJ2-1; weak D call: TRBD2 (6 bases). Germline loops: CDR1 SGHTA, CDR2 FQGNSA. V lost 5 bases and J 2 bases, leaving 13 bases between the germline ends. The CDR3 totals 15 residues. The CDR3 region has the DNA TGTGCCAGCAGCCAAGCGGGTCTCCCCTACAATGAGCAGTTCTTC. As protein: CASSQAGLPYNEQFF.

The chain links TRBV9 to TRBJ1-6; D is ambiguous. Germline-derived CDR1 and CDR2 are SGDLS and YYNGEE. V lost 2 bases and J lost 6, with 9 bases in between. The CDR3 spans 14 residues. CDR3 loop: CASSVGSTNSPLHF. The CDR3 DNA reads TGTGCCAGCAGCGTCGGGTCCACTAATTCACCCCTCCACTTT.

The chain employs TRBV6-5 and TRBJ2-7; 7 bases map to TRBD1. The V and J ends lost 6 bases and 1 base, in that order; junction bases with no gene match: 3. The CDR3 runs 13 residues. Germline V gene sequence: CDR1 MNHEY, CDR2 SVGAGI. CDR3 in DNA: TGTGCCAGCAGAAAACAGGGGTCCTACGAGCAGTACTTC. Protein sequence: CASRKQGSYEQYF.

CDR3 protein: CASSQERSGQVYGYTF. Written as DNA, the CDR3 is TGCGCCAGCAGCCAGGAACGGTCAGGACAGGTCTATGGCTACACCTTC. The rearrangement joins TRBV4-3 to TRBJ1-2, with 7 bases lining up with TRBD1. The CDR3 has 16 residues. The trim removed 3 bases at V and 4 bases at J, leaving 11 bases unmatched. Germline CDR1 reads LGHNA; CDR2 reads YSLEER.

The chain employs TRBV12-3 or TRBV12-4 and TRBJ2-7; the D gene is possibly TRBD1 (7 bases). V lost 5 bases and J lost 3, with 11 bases in between. This CDR3 region has 13 residues. CDR3 protein: CASSTGEVYEQYF. CDR3 nucleotides: TGTGCCAGCAGTACAGGGGAGGTCTACGAGCAGTACTTC.

The chain couples TRBV6-5 to TRBJ1-1; no firm D call. The CDR3 runs to 13 residues. CDR1 MNHEY and CDR2 SVGAGI come from the germline V gene. The ends were cut back, 5 bases at V and 4 bases at J, with 11 bases in the middle. CDR3 residues: CASSRGWVTEAFF. Here the CDR3 DNA reads TGTGCCAGCAGTCGGGGTTGGGTCACTGAAGCTTTCTTT.

This chain joins TRBV5-1 and TRBJ2-2; D possibly corresponds to TRBD1 (5 bases). CDR1 is SGHRS and CDR2 is YFSETQ in the germline V gene. CDR3 size: 14 residues. Trimming took off 6 bases at V and 4 bases at J, with 13 bases between the two ends. In DNA, the CDR3 is TGCGCCAGCATTGTCGGTCAGGGCACCGGGGAGCTGTTTTTT. Its translation is CASIVGQGTGELFF.

V and J are TRBV5-4 and TRBJ1-4; TRBD1 matches 7 bases. CDR1 is SGHNT and CDR2 is YYREEE in the germline V gene (reference sequence). The ends lost 4 bases at V and 3 bases at J; junction bases unmatched: 3. The CDR3 loop spans 14 amino acids. The CDR3, as DNA: TGTGCCAGCAGCCTGACAGGGCCTAATGAAAAACTGTTTTTT. Translation gives CASSLTGPNEKLFF.

This clone came up many times. This chain uses TRBV19 with TRBJ1-5; D is perhaps TRBD1 (5 bases). CDR1 and CDR2 from the germline V gene are LNHDA and SQIVND (reference sequence). The ends were cut back, 5 bases at V and 3 bases at J, with 20 bases in the middle. This CDR3 spans 17 amino acids. CDR3 sequence (DNA): TGTGCCAGTAGTGATTCTGGGGGGGGGAGGTCCAATCAGCCCCAGCATTTT. Translation: CASSDSGGGRSNQPQHF.

This clone was found once. V and J are TRBV7-2 and TRBJ1-2, with D possibly TRBD1 on 6 matching bases. CDR1 and CDR2 (germline): SGHTA, FQGNSA. The length of the CDR3 is 13 residues. The ends were cut back, 5 bases at V and 5 bases at J, with 12 bases in the middle. The CDR3 loop reads CASSRGQEYGYTF. The CDR3 DNA follows: TGTGCCAGCAGCCGGGGACAAGAATATGGCTACACCTTC.